This TCR beta chain was recorded in a study of T-cell reconstitution after alpha-beta-depleted transplantation in children. J gave up 2 bases and V 6 bases, and 8 bases lay outside the gene matches. The V gene's germline CDR1 is SGHVS and CDR2 FQNEAQ. CDR3 length: 15 amino acids. Researchers prepared the TCRbeta library using unique molecular identifiers, the study reports. TCRdb re-called the PCR reads through MiXCR, storing one row per CDR3 protein. This repertoire shows about 500,000 distinct CDR3 sequences, around a third found once; its top ten account for about 2.3%. The V gene is TRBV7-8, the J gene TRBJ2-7; TRBD2 agrees at 9 bases. The starting material was PBMCs from the stem cell graft donor, obtained from the stem cell graft. This receptor was obtained from a human donor who donated a stem cell graft to a child with aplastic anemia. In DNA, the CDR3 is TGTGCCAGCAGTCGCTCATGGACTAGCGCCTACGAGCAGTACTTC. Amino acid sequence: CASSRSWTSAYEQYF. Together with reference TRBV7-8 and TRBJ2-7, the CDR3 gives the full variable domain: GAGVSQSPRYKVAKRGQDVALRCDPISGHVSLFWYQQALGQGPEFLTYFQNEAQLDKSGLPSDRFFAERPEGSVSTLKIQRTQQEDSAVYLCASSRSWTSAYEQYFGPGTRLTVT.